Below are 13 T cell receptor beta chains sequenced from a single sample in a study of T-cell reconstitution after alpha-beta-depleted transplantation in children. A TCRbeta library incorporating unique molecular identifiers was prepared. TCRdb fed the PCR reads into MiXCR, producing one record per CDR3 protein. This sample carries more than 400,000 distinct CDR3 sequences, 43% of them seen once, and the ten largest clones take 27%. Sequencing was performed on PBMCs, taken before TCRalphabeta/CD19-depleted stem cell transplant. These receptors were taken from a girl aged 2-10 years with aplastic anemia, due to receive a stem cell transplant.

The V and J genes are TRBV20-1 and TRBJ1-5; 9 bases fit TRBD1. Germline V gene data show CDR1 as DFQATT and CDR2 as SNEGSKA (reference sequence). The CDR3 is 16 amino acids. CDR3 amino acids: CCARDHRTGDNQPQHF. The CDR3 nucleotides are TGCTGCGCTAGAGATCATAGGACAGGGGACAATCAGCCCCAGCATTTT.

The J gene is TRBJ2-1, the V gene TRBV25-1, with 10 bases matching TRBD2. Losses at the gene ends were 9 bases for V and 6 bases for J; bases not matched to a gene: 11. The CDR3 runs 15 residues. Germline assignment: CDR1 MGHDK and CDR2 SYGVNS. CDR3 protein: CASLSAGGPFNEQFF. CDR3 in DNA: TGTGCCAGTCTATCAGCGGGAGGGCCTTTCAATGAGCAGTTCTTC.

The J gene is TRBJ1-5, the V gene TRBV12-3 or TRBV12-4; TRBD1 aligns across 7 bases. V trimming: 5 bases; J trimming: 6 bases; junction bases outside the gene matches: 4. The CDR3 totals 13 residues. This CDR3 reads CASSNGQVQPQHF. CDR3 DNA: TGTGCCAGCAGTAACGGACAGGTTCAGCCCCAGCATTTT.

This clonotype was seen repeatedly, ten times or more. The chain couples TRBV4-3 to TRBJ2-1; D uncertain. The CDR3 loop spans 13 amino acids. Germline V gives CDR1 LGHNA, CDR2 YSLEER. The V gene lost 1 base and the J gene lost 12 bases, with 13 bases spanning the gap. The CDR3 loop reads CASSQGIGSWQFF. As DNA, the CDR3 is TGCGCCAGCAGCCAAGGAATTGGGTCGTGGCAGTTCTTC.

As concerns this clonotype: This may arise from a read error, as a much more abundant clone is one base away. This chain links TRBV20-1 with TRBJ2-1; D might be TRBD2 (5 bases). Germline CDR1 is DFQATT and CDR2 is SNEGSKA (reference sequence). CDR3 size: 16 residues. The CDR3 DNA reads TGCTGTGCTAGAGTCTGGCTAGAGGGAGCCTACGGAGAGCAGTTCTTC. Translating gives CCARVWLEGAYGEQFF.

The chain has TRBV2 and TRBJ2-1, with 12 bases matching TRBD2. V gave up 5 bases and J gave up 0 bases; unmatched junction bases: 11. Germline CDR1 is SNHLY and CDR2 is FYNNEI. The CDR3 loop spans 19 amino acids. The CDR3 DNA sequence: TGTGCCAGCAGTTTACGTCCTAGCGGGGGGGCTAACTCCTACAATGAGCAGTTCTTC. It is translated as CASSLRPSGGANSYNEQFF.

The chain's CDR3 is CAWSVWETQYF. The DNA for the CDR3 is TGTGCCTGGAGTGTATGGGAGACCCAGTACTTC. This chain joins TRBV30 and TRBJ2-5; D unresolved. Between the trimmed V and J ends, which lost 0 bases and 5 bases, there was a span of 4 bases. The CDR3 has 11 amino acids. The germline CDR1 and CDR2 sequences are GTSNPN and SVGIG (reference sequence).

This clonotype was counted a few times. The DNA for the CDR3 is TGCAGTGCTAGAGTAGGCAGCCCATTCTCCTACGAGCAGTACTTC. This codes for CSARVGSPFSYEQYF. The chain uses TRBV20-1 and TRBJ2-7; D gene ambiguous. CDR1 DFQATT and CDR2 SNEGSKA come from the germline V gene (reference sequence). This CDR3 is built from 15 residues. V was trimmed by 1 base and J by 0 bases, leaving 13 bases between them.

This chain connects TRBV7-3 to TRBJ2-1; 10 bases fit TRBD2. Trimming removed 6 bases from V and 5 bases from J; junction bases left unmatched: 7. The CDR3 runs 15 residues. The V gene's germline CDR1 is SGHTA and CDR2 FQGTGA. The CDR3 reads CASRRSLAGDNEQFF. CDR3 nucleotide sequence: TGTGCCAGCAGGCGGTCTCTAGCGGGGGACAATGAGCAGTTCTTC.

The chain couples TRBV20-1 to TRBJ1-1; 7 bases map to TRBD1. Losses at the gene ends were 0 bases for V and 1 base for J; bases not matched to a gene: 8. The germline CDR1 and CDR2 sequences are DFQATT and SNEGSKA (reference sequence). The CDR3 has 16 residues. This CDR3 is CSARDFRGRTNTEAFF. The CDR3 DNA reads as TGCAGTGCTAGAGATTTTAGGGGGCGAACGAACACTGAAGCTTTCTTT.

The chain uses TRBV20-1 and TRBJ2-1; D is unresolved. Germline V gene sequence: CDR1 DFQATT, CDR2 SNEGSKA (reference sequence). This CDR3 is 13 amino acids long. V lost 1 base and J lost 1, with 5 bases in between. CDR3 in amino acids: CSARVPSYNEQFF. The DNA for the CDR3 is TGCAGTGCTAGAGTTCCATCCTACAATGAGCAGTTCTTC.

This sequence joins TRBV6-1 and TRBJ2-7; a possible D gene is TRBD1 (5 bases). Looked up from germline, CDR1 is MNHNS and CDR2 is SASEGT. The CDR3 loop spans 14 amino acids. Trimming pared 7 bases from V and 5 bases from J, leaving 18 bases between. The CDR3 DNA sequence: TGTGCCAGCAAGGGGTACCATGAGAGCGACGAGCAGTACTTC. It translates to CASKGYHESDEQYF.

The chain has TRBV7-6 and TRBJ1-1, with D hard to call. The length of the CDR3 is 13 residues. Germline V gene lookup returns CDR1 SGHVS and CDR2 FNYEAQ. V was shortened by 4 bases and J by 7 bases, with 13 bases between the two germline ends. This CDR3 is CASSSSRHVEAFF. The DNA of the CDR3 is TGTGCCAGCAGCTCCTCCCGACACGTTGAAGCTTTCTTT.